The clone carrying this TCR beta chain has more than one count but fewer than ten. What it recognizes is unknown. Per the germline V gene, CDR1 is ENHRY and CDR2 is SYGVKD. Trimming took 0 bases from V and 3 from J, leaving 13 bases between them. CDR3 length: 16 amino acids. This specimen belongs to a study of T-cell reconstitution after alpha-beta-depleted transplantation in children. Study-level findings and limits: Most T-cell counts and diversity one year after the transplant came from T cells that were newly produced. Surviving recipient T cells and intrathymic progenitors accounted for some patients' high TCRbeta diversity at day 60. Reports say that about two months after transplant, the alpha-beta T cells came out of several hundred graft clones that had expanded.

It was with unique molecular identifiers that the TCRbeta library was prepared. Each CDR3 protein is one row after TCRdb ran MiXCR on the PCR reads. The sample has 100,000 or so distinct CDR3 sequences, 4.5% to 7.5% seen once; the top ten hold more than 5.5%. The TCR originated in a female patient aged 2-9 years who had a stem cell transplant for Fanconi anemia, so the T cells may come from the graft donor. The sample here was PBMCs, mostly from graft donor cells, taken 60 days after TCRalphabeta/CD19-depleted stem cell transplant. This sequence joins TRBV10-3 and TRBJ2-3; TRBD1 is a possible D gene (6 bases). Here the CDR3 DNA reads TGTGCCATCAGTGAGTCCCCGGGTCAGGGGACAGATACGCAGTATTTT. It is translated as CAISESPGQGTDTQYF.